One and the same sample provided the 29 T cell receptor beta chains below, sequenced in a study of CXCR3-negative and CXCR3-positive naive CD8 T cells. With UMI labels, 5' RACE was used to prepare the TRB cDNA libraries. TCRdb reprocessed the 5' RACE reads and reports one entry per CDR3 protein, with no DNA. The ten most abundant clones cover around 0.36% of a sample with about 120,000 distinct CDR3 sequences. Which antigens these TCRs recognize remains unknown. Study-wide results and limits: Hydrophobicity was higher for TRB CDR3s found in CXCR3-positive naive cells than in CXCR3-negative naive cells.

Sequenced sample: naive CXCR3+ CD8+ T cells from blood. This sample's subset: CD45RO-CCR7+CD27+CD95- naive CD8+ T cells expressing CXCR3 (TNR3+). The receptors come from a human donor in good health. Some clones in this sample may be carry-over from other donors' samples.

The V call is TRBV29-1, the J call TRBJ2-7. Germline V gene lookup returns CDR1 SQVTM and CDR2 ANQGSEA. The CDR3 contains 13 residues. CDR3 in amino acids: CSVSKDLKYEQYF.

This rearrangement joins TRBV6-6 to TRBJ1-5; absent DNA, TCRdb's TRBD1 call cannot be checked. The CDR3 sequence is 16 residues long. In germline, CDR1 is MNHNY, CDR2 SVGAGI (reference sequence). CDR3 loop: CASSYDSFYSNQPQHF.

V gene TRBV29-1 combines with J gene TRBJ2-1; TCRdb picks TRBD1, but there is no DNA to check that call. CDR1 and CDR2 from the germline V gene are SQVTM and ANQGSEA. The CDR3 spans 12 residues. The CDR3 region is CSVEDTGDEQFF.

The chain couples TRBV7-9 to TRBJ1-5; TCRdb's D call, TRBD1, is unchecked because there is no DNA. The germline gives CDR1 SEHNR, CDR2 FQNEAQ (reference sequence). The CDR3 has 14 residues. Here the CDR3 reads CASQGTMVGQPQHF.

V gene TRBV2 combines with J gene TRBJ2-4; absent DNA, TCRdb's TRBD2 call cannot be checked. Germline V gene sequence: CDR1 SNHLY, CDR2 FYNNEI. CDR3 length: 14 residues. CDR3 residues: CASSGTLPKNIQYF.

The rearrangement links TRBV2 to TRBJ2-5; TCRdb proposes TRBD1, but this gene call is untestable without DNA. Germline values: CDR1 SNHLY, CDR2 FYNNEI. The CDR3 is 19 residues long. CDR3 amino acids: CASSGRPDPRMGVSETQYF.

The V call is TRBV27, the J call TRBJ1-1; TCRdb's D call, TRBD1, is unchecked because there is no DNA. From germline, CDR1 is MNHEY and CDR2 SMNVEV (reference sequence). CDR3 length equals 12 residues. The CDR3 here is CASSFTGLEAFF.

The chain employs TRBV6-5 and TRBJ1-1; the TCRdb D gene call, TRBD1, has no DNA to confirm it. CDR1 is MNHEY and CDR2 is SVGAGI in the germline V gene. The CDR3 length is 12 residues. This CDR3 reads CASSQGGTEAFF.

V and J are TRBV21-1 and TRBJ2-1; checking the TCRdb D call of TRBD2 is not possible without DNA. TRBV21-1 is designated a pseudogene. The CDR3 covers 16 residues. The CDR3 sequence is CASSKVRAGEGNEQFF.

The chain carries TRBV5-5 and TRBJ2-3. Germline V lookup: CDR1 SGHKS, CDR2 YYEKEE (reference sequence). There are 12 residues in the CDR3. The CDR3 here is CASSFNLDTQYF.

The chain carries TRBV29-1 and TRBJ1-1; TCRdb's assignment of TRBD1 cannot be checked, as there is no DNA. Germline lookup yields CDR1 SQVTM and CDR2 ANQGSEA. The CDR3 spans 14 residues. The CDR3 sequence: CSVAGDRENTEAFF.

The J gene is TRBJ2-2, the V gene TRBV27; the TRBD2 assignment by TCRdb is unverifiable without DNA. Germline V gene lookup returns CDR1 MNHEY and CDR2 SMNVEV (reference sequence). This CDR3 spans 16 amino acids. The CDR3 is CASSPSGGGDAGELFF.

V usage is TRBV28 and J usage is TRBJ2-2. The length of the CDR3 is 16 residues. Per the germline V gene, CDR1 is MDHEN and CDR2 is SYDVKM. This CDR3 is CASSSGRSVGTGELFF.

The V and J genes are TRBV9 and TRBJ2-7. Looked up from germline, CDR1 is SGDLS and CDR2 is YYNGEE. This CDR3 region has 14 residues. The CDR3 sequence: CASSVAADSYEQYF.

The CDR3 region is CASRIGLAGQETQYF. The chain employs TRBV6-5 and TRBJ2-5; TCRdb selects TRBD2, and the lack of DNA leaves this call unchecked. CDR1 MNHEY and CDR2 SVGAGI come from the germline V gene. The CDR3 totals 15 residues.

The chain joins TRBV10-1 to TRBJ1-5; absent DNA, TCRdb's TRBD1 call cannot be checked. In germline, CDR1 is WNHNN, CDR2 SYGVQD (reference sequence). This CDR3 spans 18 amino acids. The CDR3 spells CASSESPLGDRCNQPQHF.

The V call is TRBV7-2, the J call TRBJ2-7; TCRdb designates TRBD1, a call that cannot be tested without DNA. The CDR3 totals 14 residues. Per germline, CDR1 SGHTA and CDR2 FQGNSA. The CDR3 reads CASSLVTGGDEQYF.

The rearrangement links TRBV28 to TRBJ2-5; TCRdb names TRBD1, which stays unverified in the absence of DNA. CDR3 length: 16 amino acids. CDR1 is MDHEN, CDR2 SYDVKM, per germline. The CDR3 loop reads CASSLGAVYLQETQYF.

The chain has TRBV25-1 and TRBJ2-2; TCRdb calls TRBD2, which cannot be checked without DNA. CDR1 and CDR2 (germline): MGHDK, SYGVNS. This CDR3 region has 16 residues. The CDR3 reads CASSEYSGASTGELFF.

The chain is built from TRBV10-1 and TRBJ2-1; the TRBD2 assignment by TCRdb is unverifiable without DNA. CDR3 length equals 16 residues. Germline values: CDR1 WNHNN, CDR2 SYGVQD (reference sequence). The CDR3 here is CASSEATGLIDNEQFF.

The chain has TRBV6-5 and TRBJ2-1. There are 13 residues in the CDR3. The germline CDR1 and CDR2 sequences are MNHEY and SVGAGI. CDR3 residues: CASSTKLYNEQFF.

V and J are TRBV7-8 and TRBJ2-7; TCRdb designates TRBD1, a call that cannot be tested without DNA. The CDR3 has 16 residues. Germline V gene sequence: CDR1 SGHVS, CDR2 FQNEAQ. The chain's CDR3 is CASSFTGTDNTYEQYF.

CDR3: CATSRVPQPEAFF. The chain carries TRBV15 and TRBJ1-1. Germline CDR1 LNHNV, CDR2 YYDKDF (reference sequence). The CDR3 contains 13 residues.

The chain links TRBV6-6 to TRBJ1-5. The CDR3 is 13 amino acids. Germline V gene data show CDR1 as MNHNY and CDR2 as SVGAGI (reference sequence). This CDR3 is CASSYLLNQPQHF.

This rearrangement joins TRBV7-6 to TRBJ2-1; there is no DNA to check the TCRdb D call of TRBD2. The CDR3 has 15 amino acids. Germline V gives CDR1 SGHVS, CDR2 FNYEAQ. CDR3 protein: CASSSLAGGTNEQFF.

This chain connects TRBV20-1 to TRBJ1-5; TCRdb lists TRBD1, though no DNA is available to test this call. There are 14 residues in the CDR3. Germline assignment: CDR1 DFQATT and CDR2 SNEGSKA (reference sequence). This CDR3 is CSAGGTSVSQPQHF.

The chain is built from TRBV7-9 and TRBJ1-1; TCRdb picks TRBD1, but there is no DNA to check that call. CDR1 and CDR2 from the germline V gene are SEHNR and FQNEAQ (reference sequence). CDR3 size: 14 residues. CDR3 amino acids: CASSWVGGFTEAFF.

This CDR3 is CASSLVYSPTGELFF. This chain connects TRBV7-9 to TRBJ2-2. There are 15 residues in the CDR3. Germline CDR1 SEHNR, CDR2 FQNEAQ (reference sequence).

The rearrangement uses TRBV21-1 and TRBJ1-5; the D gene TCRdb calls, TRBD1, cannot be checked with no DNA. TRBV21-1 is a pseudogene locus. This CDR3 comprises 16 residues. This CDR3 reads CASSKVTPGKGQPQHF.